This TCR beta chain was captured by sequencing in a study of CD8+ T cells in alopecia areata. The CDR3 runs 10 residues. Between the trimmed V and J ends, which lost 5 bases and 4 bases, there was a span of 5 bases. CDR1 SQVTM and CDR2 ANQGSEA come from the germline V gene. Study results and caveats: Tofacitinib delivered significant drops in scalp clonality and in expanded CD8+ clones among the top 100. Having just one nonresponder leaves the connection between baseline CD8+ expansion and response unresolved.

RNA was isolated and reverse transcribed to cDNA, the sequencing template. Repertoires were generated with immunoSEQ multiplex PCR, while TCRdb's copy carries only in-frame clones and drops some. This table has about 160,000 clones, roughly 65% appearing once. The treatment is: oral pan-JAK inhibitor, 5-10 mg twice daily. Of note for this clone: What it binds is unknown.

The source was CD4+ T cells sorted from blood, collected at week 4, from a patient treated with tofacitinib. V is TRBV29-1 and J is TRBJ2-5; D is unresolved. This sequence was found in a human donor with alopecia areata. The CDR3 DNA reads as TGCAGCGTTTCGATAGAGACCCAGTACTTC. Translation: CSVSIETQYF.